This T cell receptor (beta chain) was found in a study of blood T cell repertoires in COVID-19. Sequenced by immunoSEQ multiplex PCR; TCRdb stores in-frame clones only, minus some. The table records about 460,000 clones, 80% to 90% of them present only once. This clone has just one count. The CDR3 has 16 residues. The V and J ends lost 6 bases and 5 bases respectively, with 19 bases between them. Per germline, CDR1 SGHAT and CDR2 FQNNGV. The study drew participants aged about 18 to 89 years from some 24 US areas. Participants' reported clinical history set cohort assignment. The sequencing input was PBMCs or T cells enriched from blood (not recorded which). V is TRBV11-2 and J is TRBJ2-2; the D gene is possibly TRBD2 (6 bases). The receptor comes from an older woman who had recovered from COVID-19. The CDR3 protein is CASRPSGGKDTGELFF. As DNA, the CDR3 is TGTGCCAGCAGACCCAGCGGAGGGAAGGATACCGGGGAGCTGTTTTTT.